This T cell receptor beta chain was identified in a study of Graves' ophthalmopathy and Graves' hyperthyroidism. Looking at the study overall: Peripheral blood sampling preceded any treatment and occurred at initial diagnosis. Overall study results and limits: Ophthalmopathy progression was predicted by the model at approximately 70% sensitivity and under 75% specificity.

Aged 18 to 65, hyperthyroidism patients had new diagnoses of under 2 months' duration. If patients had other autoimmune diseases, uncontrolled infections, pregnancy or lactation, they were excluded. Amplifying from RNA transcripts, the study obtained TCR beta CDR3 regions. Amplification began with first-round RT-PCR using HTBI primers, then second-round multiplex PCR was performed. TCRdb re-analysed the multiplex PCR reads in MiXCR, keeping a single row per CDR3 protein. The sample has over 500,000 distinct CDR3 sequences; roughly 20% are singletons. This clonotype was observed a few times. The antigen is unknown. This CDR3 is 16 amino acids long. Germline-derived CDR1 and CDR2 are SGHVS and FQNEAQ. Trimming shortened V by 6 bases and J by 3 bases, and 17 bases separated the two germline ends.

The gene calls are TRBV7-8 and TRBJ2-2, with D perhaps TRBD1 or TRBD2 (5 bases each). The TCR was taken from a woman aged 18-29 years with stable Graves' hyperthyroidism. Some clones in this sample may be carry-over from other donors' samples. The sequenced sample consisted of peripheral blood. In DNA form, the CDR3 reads TGTGCCAGCAGGATCAGGTCCGGGGCCCACACCGGGGAGCTGTTTTTT. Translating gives CASRIRSGAHTGELFF.